Shown below are 16 T cell receptor beta chains from a single sample sequenced in a study of early T cells in non-severe SARS-CoV-2 infection. One entry per CDR3 protein results from TCRdb running MiXCR on the 5' RACE reads. The repertoire holds roughly 67,000 distinct CDR3 sequences, about a tenth seen once, with 6.4% in the top ten. Material: whole blood. The receptors stem from an adult who was a healthcare worker with PCR-confirmed SARS-CoV-2 infection or an uninfected control (not recorded which).

Many counts were recorded for this clonotype. The J gene is TRBJ2-3, the V gene TRBV28; 8 bases are a match to TRBD2. This CDR3 has 14 residues. Trimming removed 6 bases from V and 6 bases from J; junction bases left unmatched: 8. CDR1 and CDR2 from the germline V gene are MDHEN and SYDVKM. CDR3 DNA: TGTGCCAGCAGGGGGACTAGTGTGTACGATACGCAGTATTTT. It yields the protein CASRGTSVYDTQYF.

The V and J genes are TRBV12-3 or TRBV12-4 and TRBJ1-3; a possible D gene is TRBD1 (5 bases). V lost 3 bases and J 0 bases, leaving 9 bases between the germline ends. CDR3 length: 15 amino acids. CDR3 region: CASSFRVGSGNTIYF. In DNA, the CDR3 is TGTGCCAGCAGTTTCAGGGTTGGCTCTGGAAACACCATATATTTT.

This clonotype was found a few times. The chain combines TRBV19 with TRBJ1-5, with 7 nucleotides matching TRBD1. V trimming: 7 bases; J trimming: 1 base; junction bases outside the gene matches: 4. CDR1 and CDR2 (germline): LNHDA, SQIVND (reference sequence). This CDR3 has 14 amino acids. Here the CDR3 DNA reads TGTGCCAGTAAGGACAGGACAAGCAATCAGCCCCAGCATTTT. Its protein is CASKDRTSNQPQHF.

This clonotype was found many times. The chain uses TRBV12-3 or TRBV12-4 and TRBJ2-1, with 11 bases fitting TRBD2. J gave up 9 bases and V 5 bases, and 9 bases lay outside the gene matches. The CDR3 runs 15 residues. CDR3 residues: CASSLLAGVRVEQFF. CDR3 in DNA: TGTGCCAGCAGTCTACTAGCGGGAGTTAGGGTTGAGCAGTTCTTC.

The chain links TRBV20-1 to TRBJ2-5; D gene unclear. Germline V gene sequence: CDR1 DFQATT, CDR2 SNEGSKA (reference sequence). The CDR3 has 13 amino acids. Trimming removed 3 bases at V and 3 bases at J, with 11 bases between. The CDR3 nucleotides read TGCAGTGCTAGCGAGGCCGGTAAAGAGACCCAGTACTTC. Protein sequence: CSASEAGKETQYF.

This clonotype came up many times. V is TRBV5-1 and J is TRBJ2-7; TRBD1 is a possible D gene (5 bases). Germline V gene data show CDR1 as SGHRS and CDR2 as YFSETQ. V gave up 6 bases and J gave up 3 bases, with 28 bases separating them. There are 18 residues in the CDR3. The CDR3 nucleotides are TGCGCCAGCAACATTAGACAGCCCAGTTATACCGATTTCTACGAGCAGTACTTC. It is translated as CASNIRQPSYTDFYEQYF.

This clonotype was seen many times. The chain recombines TRBV12-3 or TRBV12-4 with TRBJ2-2; unclear D gene. CDR3 size: 14 residues. V was trimmed by 0 bases and J by 6 bases, leaving 8 bases between them. CDR3 sequence: CASSLAAGAGELFF. CDR3 coding DNA: TGTGCCAGCAGTTTAGCCGCTGGAGCCGGGGAGCTGTTTTTT.

The J gene is TRBJ2-1, the V gene TRBV7-2; 7 bases fit TRBD2. The CDR3 is 15 residues long. The germline V gene encodes CDR1 SGHTA and CDR2 FQGNSA. Germline trimming cut 5 bases from V and 2 bases from J; bases unmatched to any gene: 6. CDR3 sequence: CASSTAGLAYNEQFF. DNA of the CDR3: TGTGCCAGCAGCACAGCGGGACTCGCCTACAATGAGCAGTTCTTC.

This clonotype occurred many times. The chain couples TRBV27 to TRBJ1-6, with D unclear. CDR1 MNHEY and CDR2 SMNVEV come from the germline V gene (reference sequence). This CDR3 has 14 residues. Trimming cost V 6 bases and J 3 bases, with 9 bases left between them. The CDR3, as DNA: TGTGCCAGCAGCGTTGTTGACTATAATTCACCCCTCCACTTT. This gives the protein CASSVVDYNSPLHF.

This clonotype was seen many times. V gene TRBV15 combines with J gene TRBJ2-7, with D tentatively TRBD2 (5 bases). From germline, CDR1 is LNHNV and CDR2 YYDKDF (reference sequence). With 1 base removed from V and 1 base from J, the gap between germline ends came to 14 bases. This CDR3 spans 16 amino acids. This CDR3 reads CATSRVEADPSYEQYF. The CDR3 DNA is TGTGCCACCAGCAGAGTTGAAGCGGACCCTTCCTACGAGCAGTACTTC.

This clonotype has more than one count but fewer than ten. V and J are TRBV20-1 and TRBJ2-1; D is possibly TRBD1 (6 bases). The V gene lost 2 bases and the J gene lost 0 bases, with 14 bases spanning the gap. CDR3 length: 16 amino acids. CDR1 is DFQATT, CDR2 SNEGSKA, per germline (reference sequence). As DNA, the CDR3 is TGCAGTGCTAGACAACAGGGTTCCGTCTCCTACAATGAGCAGTTCTTC. It codes for CSARQQGSVSYNEQFF.

The chain recombines TRBV27 with TRBJ1-6, with 8 bases matching TRBD1. Germline V gene sequence: CDR1 MNHEY, CDR2 SMNVEV (reference sequence). Trimming at V came to 5 bases and at J to 8 bases, leaving 5 bases not matched to a gene. This CDR3 is built from 14 residues. The CDR3 region has the DNA TGTGCCAGCAGTCCCGGGACAGGATATTCACCCCTCCACTTT. This codes for CASSPGTGYSPLHF.

The genes are TRBV14 and TRBJ2-1, with D hard to call. The V gene's germline CDR1 is SGHDN and CDR2 FVKESK. The V gene lost 1 base and the J gene lost 9 bases, with 7 bases spanning the gap. The CDR3 is 12 amino acids. Written as DNA, the CDR3 is TGTGCCAGCAGCCAAGCAGTGGGTGAGCAGTTCTTC. It yields the protein CASSQAVGEQFF.

The rearrangement links TRBV5-1 to TRBJ2-1; D uncertain. CDR3 length: 12 residues. Trimming removed 0 bases at V and 10 bases at J, with 8 bases between. Germline assignment: CDR1 SGHRS and CDR2 YFSETQ. CDR3 coding DNA: TGCGCCAGCAGCTTGGCGCTAGAGGAGCAGTTCTTC. Its translation: CASSLALEEQFF.

This clonotype occurred a few times. The chain combines TRBV28 with TRBJ2-2; 14 bases fit TRBD2. V lost 8 bases, J lost 5 bases, and 10 bases stayed unmatched. Germline V gene lookup returns CDR1 MDHEN and CDR2 SYDVKM. This CDR3 region has 17 residues. In DNA form, the CDR3 reads TGTGCCAGCGCTGGACTAGCGGGAGGATTGGGGACCGGGGAGCTGTTTTTT. Amino acid sequence: CASAGLAGGLGTGELFF.

The V and J genes are TRBV6-6 and TRBJ2-7; weak D call: TRBD1 (6 bases). CDR3 length: 12 residues. Germline V gene data show CDR1 as MNHNY and CDR2 as SVGAGI (reference sequence). The ends were cut back, 6 bases at V and 4 bases at J, with 10 bases in the middle. The CDR3 region has the DNA TGTGCCAGCAGCCCACAGGGTTACGAGCAGTACTTC. Translation: CASSPQGYEQYF.